Listed here are 8 T cell receptor beta chains from one sample, sequenced in a study of cytomegalovirus exposure and HLA in healthy donors (dated by TCRdb to between 2016 and 2019). Receptor libraries were prepared by the immunoSEQ multiplex PCR assay. For the multiplex PCR, a mixture combining 60 forward primers for TCR Vbeta segments and 13 reverse primers for TCR Jbeta segments was used. Drawn from immuneACCESS, this table holds only the in-frame rearrangements with V and J called that TCRdb kept. Clones are partly lost; checked studies trace under half to an unresolved V gene and leave the rest unexplained. This sample has more than 110,000 clones in its table, and about three quarters of those were observed once. In total, the top ten clones hold 1% to 1.5% of the sample. Sequenced material: PBMCs. These receptors came from a male donor in good health and CMV-seropositive.

V usage is TRBV11-2 and J usage is TRBJ2-1; 10 bases align to TRBD1. The CDR3 totals 15 residues. Trimming took 5 bases from V and 0 from J; bases not matched to a gene: 1. Germline V gene sequence: CDR1 SGHAT, CDR2 FQNNGV. The CDR3 coding sequence is TGTGCCAGCAGCCGGACAGGGGGCTCCTACAATGAGCAGTTCTTC. Protein product: CASSRTGGSYNEQFF.

The genes are TRBV10-3 and TRBJ1-2, with 7 bases matching TRBD1. The CDR3 is 16 amino acids. With V trimmed by 3 bases and J by 2 bases, 9 bases remained unmatched. Germline V gives CDR1 ENHRY, CDR2 SYGVKD. Written as DNA, the CDR3 is TGTGCCATCAGTGACTCCCCGACAGGGAAAAACTATGGCTACACCTTC. Encoded protein: CAISDSPTGKNYGYTF.

V gene TRBV11-2 combines with J gene TRBJ1-1; D is perhaps TRBD1 (5 bases). The CDR3 has 15 residues. V gave up 5 bases and J gave up 10 bases, with 23 bases separating them. Germline loops: CDR1 SGHAT, CDR2 FQNNGV. CDR3 sequence (DNA): TGTGCCAGCAGCCCTCCTTGGACAAGTGATAGGAGAGCTTTCTTT. Encoded protein: CASSPPWTSDRRAFF.

The V call is TRBV7-9, the J call TRBJ2-1; 14 bases fit TRBD2. CDR1 SEHNR and CDR2 FQNEAQ come from the germline V gene (reference sequence). There are 17 residues in the CDR3. The junction had 4 bases not matched to a gene; V was cut back by 3 bases and J by 3 bases. In nucleotides, the CDR3 is TGTGCCAGCAGCTTCGGGACTAGCGGGAGTCACTACAATGAGCAGTTCTTC. It is translated as CASSFGTSGSHYNEQFF.

The chain is built from TRBV29-1 and TRBJ2-7; 9 bases fit TRBD1. The CDR3 has 15 amino acids. The germline CDR1 and CDR2 sequences are SQVTM and ANQGSEA. V shed 6 bases, J shed 4 bases, and the junction held 13 bases outside the gene matches. CDR3 amino acids: CSVSPGQGSTYEQYF. CDR3 nucleotides: TGCAGCGTGTCCCCGGGACAGGGATCGACGTACGAGCAGTACTTC.

The table lists this clone with a few counts. The chain employs TRBV9 and TRBJ2-1, with 8 bases aligning to TRBD2. V lost 4 bases and J lost 4; bases outside the gene matches: 4. The CDR3 loop spans 14 amino acids. Looked up from germline, CDR1 is SGDLS and CDR2 is YYNGEE. The CDR3 spells CASSPSGLYNEQFF. The CDR3 DNA is TGTGCCAGCAGCCCTAGCGGGCTTTACAATGAGCAGTTCTTC. Full variable domain (rest looked up from reference TRBV9 and TRBJ2-1): DSGVTQTPKHLITATGQRVTLRCSPRSGDLSVYWYQQSLDQGLQFLIQYYNGEERAKGNILERFSAQQFPDLHSELNLSSLELGDSALYFCASSPSGLYNEQFFGPGTRLTVL.

J is TRBJ2-1 and V is TRBV19; 11 nucleotides line up with TRBD2. The CDR3 has 18 residues. CDR1 and CDR2 from the germline V gene are LNHDA and SQIVND (reference sequence). V dropped 5 bases and J dropped 0; count of bases not matched to a gene: 9. CDR3: CASSVETSGTLSYNEQFF. The DNA of the CDR3 is TGTGCCAGTAGTGTTGAGACTAGCGGGACACTCTCCTACAATGAGCAGTTCTTC.

V and J are TRBV4-3 and TRBJ1-4, with TRBD1 as a possible D gene (6 bases). V lost 0 bases and J lost 8, with 13 bases in between. Germline V gene sequence: CDR1 LGHNA, CDR2 YSLEER. The CDR3 runs 15 residues. The CDR3 loop reads CASSQDWQGREKLFF. In nucleotides, the CDR3 is TGCGCCAGCAGCCAAGACTGGCAGGGGCGGGAAAAACTGTTTTTT.